Below, 8 T cell receptor beta chains from the same sample are listed, as sequenced in a study of shared clonotypes between healthy human individuals. Sequencing was performed with immunoSEQ multiplex PCR; in TCRdb, only in-frame clones are kept and a portion is missing. The table records about 2.3 million clones, 93% of them present only once. The source material was naive CD4+ T cells from PBMCs. Regarding subset: CD45RA+ positively selected. Every receptor here comes from a man between 18 and 35 years old in good health. Some clones in this sample may be carry-over from other donors' samples.

This rearrangement joins TRBV7-9 to TRBJ2-2; unclear D gene. The CDR3 has 14 amino acids. The V gene lost 4 bases and the J gene lost 3 bases, with 9 bases spanning the gap. Germline V gene sequence: CDR1 SEHNR, CDR2 FQNEAQ (reference sequence). The CDR3 DNA sequence: TGTGCCAGCAGCTCGGACCGCTACACCGGGGAGCTGTTTTTT. It yields the protein CASSSDRYTGELFF.

The V gene is TRBV11-1, the J gene TRBJ1-1, with 10 bases identical to TRBD1. The CDR3 extends over 17 amino acids. Germline V gives CDR1 SGHAT, CDR2 FQDESV (reference sequence). The V gene end was trimmed by 4 bases and the J gene end by 6 bases; junction bases not matched to a gene: 14. The CDR3 bases are TGTGCCAGCAGCTCACAATACAGGACAGGGGGAGGTTCTGAAGCTTTCTTT. This codes for CASSSQYRTGGGSEAFF.

This clone was observed once. The chain couples TRBV2 to TRBJ1-2, with D unresolved. Germline values: CDR1 SNHLY, CDR2 FYNNEI. This CDR3 contains 14 residues. V lost 8 bases to trimming and J lost 0 bases, with 13 bases between them. The CDR3 is CASAGGGTNYGYTF. The CDR3 nucleotides are TGTGCCAGCGCTGGAGGCGGGACTAACTATGGCTACACCTTC.

This sequence joins TRBV28 and TRBJ1-3; D gene unclear. The CDR3 has 16 amino acids. Germline loops: CDR1 MDHEN, CDR2 SYDVKM. Trimming left V 6 bases short and J 0 bases short, with 15 bases between. Here the CDR3 reads CASSPVVDRSGNTIYF. CDR3 bases: TGTGCCAGCAGCCCCGTCGTGGACCGCTCTGGAAACACCATATATTTT.

The genes are TRBV19 and TRBJ2-7, with 7 bases matching TRBD1. Per germline, CDR1 LNHDA and CDR2 SQIVND (reference sequence). V trimming: 6 bases; J trimming: 3 bases; junction bases outside the gene matches: 11. CDR3 length equals 15 residues. The CDR3 region is CASSGWADRVYEQYF. CDR3 in DNA: TGTGCCAGTAGCGGTTGGGCAGACAGGGTCTACGAGCAGTACTTC.

The chain couples TRBV18 to TRBJ2-1; tentative D call: TRBD1 (6 bases). Trimming stripped 0 bases from V and 4 bases from J, with 19 bases between. Germline lookup yields CDR1 KGHSH and CDR2 LQKENI. This CDR3 has 18 amino acids. The CDR3 DNA follows: TGTGCCAGCTCACCACCAAGGTTGGTGGGGGCGAAATACAATGAGCAGTTCTTC. Its translation: CASSPPRLVGAKYNEQFF.

This chain uses TRBV10-3 with TRBJ2-7; D is unclear. Germline V lookup: CDR1 ENHRY, CDR2 SYGVKD. The CDR3 length is 15 residues. Trimming removed 0 bases from V and 2 bases from J, with 11 bases in between. CDR3 region: CAISESAAMAYEQYF. The CDR3 bases are TGTGCCATCAGTGAGTCCGCCGCCATGGCCTACGAGCAGTACTTC.

The chain has TRBV29-1 and TRBJ2-5; D is possibly TRBD2 (7 bases). This CDR3 has 15 amino acids. Per germline, CDR1 SQVTM and CDR2 ANQGSEA. CDR3 coding DNA: TGCACCACGGGGGGCGCTAGTGGGTCGGGAGAGACCCAGTACTTC. Translation: CTTGGASGSGETQYF.